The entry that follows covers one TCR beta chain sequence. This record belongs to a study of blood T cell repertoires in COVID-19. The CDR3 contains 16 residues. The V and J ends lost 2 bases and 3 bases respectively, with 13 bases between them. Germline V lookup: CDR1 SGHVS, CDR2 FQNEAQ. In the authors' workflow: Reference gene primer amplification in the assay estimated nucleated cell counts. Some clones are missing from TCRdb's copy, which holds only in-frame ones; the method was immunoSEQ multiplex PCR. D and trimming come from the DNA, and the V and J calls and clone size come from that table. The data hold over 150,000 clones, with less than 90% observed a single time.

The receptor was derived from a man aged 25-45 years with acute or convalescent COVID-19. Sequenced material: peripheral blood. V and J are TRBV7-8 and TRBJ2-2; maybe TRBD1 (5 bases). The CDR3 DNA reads TGTGCCAGCAGCTTAATTGGGTTAGGGGACACCGGGGAGCTGTTTTTT. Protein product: CASSLIGLGDTGELFF.